This TCR beta chain was sequenced in a study of early T cells in non-severe SARS-CoV-2 infection (dated by TCRdb to 2020 to 2023). A note on the overall study: TCR sequencing used bulk RNA from unsorted whole blood, so alpha and beta chains could not be paired. The paper as a whole reports these results and caveats: VDJdb matching was skewed toward anti-spike CD8 responses, so virus-specific expansions were likely underestimated and private and CD4 specificities were missed.

The method was 5' RACE. Sequencing was performed on a NextSeq 500. Unique molecular identifiers were attached to individual cDNA molecules in the TCR library protocol so that sequencing error and PCR bias could be corrected. Both TCR alpha and beta chains were sequenced, and tight co-correlation was observed between alpha and beta sequence abundances in each sample. Regarding the original processing steps: Decombinator V4 was used to annotate the V gene, J gene and CDR3 of the TCR sequences. TCRs were defined as expanded if a significant change between any two time points was detected under a Poisson model with p below 0.0001. Abundances of TCRs were expressed as counts per million after normalisation to the total number of TCRs sequenced in each sample. MAIT TCRs were defined by TRAV1-2 paired with TRAJ12, TRAJ20 or TRAJ33, and iNKT TCRs by TRAV10 paired with TRAJ18. A search of VDJdb, accessed on 1 November 2021, was run for TCRs annotated to CMV, EBV and SARS-CoV-2, with TCRs annotated for multiple antigens excluded. In TCRdb, the public reads were trimmed at Q25 with fastp and aligned with MiXCR, with productive beta chains retained. Each CDR3 protein appears once, grouped with its most common genes and DNA. In this record, the V and J calls reflect TCRdb's handling and not the investigators' own analysis. The sample contains nearly 95,000 distinct CDR3 sequences, around 16% of them found a single time. The ten largest clonotypes hold around 4.9% of the sample.

This clonotype was seen repeatedly, ten times or more. Its antigen remains unidentified. Base quality data are lacking; no much larger clone is found one base away. From the germline V gene (reference sequence), CDR1 is SEHNR and CDR2 is FQNEAQ. V is cut by 7 bases and J by 5 bases, and the space between the germline ends is 20 bases. From the cysteine up to the phenylalanine, the CDR3 has a length of 15 residues. The retained sequence is limited to the CDR3, 45 bases, with the frame set at the first base. The study was a case-control design nested within a healthcare worker cohort in London, UK, with weekly nasopharyngeal swab PCR tests and blood sampling. Healthcare workers were enrolled in the week of the UK lockdown, from 23 to 31 March 2020, and were followed every week for up to roughly 15 weeks.

Rearrangement joined TRBV7-9 to TRBJ1-1, with the D gene call left open. The sample here was whole blood, taken at baseline. This receptor was identified in an adult who was a healthcare worker with PCR-confirmed SARS-CoV-2 infection or an uninfected control (not recorded which). The sequenced DNA is TGTGCCAGCACCCCTGCGGGGTCGAGAGAGACTGAAGCTTTCTTT. Translation gives CASTPAGSRETEAFF.